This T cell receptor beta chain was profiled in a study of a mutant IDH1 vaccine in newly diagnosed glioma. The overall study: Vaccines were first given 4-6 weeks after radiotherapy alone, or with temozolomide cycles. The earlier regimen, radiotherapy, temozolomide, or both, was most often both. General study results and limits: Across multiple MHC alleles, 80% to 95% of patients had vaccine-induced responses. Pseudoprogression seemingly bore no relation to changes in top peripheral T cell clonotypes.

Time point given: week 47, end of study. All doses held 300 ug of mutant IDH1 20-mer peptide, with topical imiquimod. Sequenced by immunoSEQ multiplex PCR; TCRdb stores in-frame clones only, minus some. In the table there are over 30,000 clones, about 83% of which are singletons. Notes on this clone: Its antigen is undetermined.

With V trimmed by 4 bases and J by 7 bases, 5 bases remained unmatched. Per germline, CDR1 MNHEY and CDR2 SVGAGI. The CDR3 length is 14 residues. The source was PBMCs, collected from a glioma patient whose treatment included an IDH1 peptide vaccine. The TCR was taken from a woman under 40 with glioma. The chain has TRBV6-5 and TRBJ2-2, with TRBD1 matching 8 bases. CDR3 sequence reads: CASSSGGRVGELFF. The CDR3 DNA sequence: TGTGCCAGCAGTTCAGGGGGCCGGGTCGGGGAGCTGTTTTTT.